These 9 T cell receptor beta chains came from one sample sequenced in a study of early T cells in non-severe SARS-CoV-2 infection. One entry per CDR3 protein results from TCRdb running MiXCR on the 5' RACE reads. The table shows 56,000 or so distinct CDR3 sequences, with roughly 8.2% occurring only once. Sequenced material: whole blood. The receptor source for this set is an adult who was a healthcare worker with PCR-confirmed SARS-CoV-2 infection or an uninfected control (not recorded which).

The V and J genes are TRBV12-3 or TRBV12-4 and TRBJ1-2, with D perhaps matching TRBD1 (5 bases). The CDR3 sequence is 14 residues long. With 1 base removed from V and 2 bases from J, the gap between germline ends came to 8 bases. DNA for the CDR3: TGTGCCAGCAGTTTAGAGGGGCTAAACTATGGCTACACCTTC. It specifies CASSLEGLNYGYTF.

The sample holds a few counts of this clonotype. The V call is TRBV12-3 or TRBV12-4, the J call TRBJ2-2, with D possibly matching TRBD2 (6 bases). The CDR3 extends over 12 amino acids. V was trimmed by 8 bases and J by 4 bases, leaving 8 bases between them. CDR3 sequence (DNA): TGTGCCAGCCGGAGGGGCACCGGGGAGCTGTTTTTT. Translation gives CASRRGTGELFF.

This clonotype was seen more than once but under ten times. J is TRBJ2-7 and V is TRBV2, with 9 bases identical to TRBD1. Per the germline V gene, CDR1 is SNHLY and CDR2 is FYNNEI. The trim removed 4 bases at V and 4 bases at J, leaving 8 bases unmatched. This CDR3 is built from 15 residues. The CDR3 here is CASSVPGQGTYEQYF. In nucleotides, the CDR3 is TGTGCCAGCAGTGTACCGGGACAGGGTACGTACGAGCAGTACTTC.

This clonotype was counted at least ten times. This chain links TRBV7-8 with TRBJ2-3, with TRBD2 matching over 8 bases. The V segment lost 3 bases and the J segment 2 bases; nucleotides outside the gene matches: 13. This CDR3 is 18 amino acids long. Germline loops: CDR1 SGHVS, CDR2 FQNEAQ. The CDR3 reads CASSLFGSGGSDTDTQYF. The CDR3 nucleotides are TGTGCCAGCAGCTTGTTCGGGAGCGGGGGAAGCGACACAGATACGCAGTATTTT.

This clonotype has a handful of counts. This rearrangement joins TRBV4-1 to TRBJ2-7; the D is unclear. From germline, CDR1 is MGHRA and CDR2 YSYEKL. The CDR3 consists of 14 residues. V lost 0 bases, J lost 4 bases, and 10 bases lay in between. CDR3 residues: CASSQDFSGYEQYF. The CDR3 DNA follows: TGCGCCAGCAGCCAAGATTTTTCCGGTTACGAGCAGTACTTC.

The chain links TRBV14 to TRBJ1-1, with 7 bases fitting TRBD1. The V gene end was trimmed by 4 bases and the J gene end by 8 bases; junction bases not matched to a gene: 4. From germline, CDR1 is SGHDN and CDR2 FVKESK. CDR3 length: 12 amino acids. The CDR3 DNA reads as TGTGCCAGCAGCCGACAGGGTTTAGAAGCTTTCTTT. As protein: CASSRQGLEAFF.

This clonotype was observed a handful of times. The gene calls are TRBV5-1 and TRBJ2-1; maybe TRBD2 (5 bases). The length of the CDR3 is 15 residues. Germline CDR1 and CDR2: SGHRS and YFSETQ. V shed 0 bases and J shed 1 base, with 8 bases lying between them. Here the CDR3 reads CASSLDGESYNEQFF. The CDR3 DNA is TGCGCCAGCAGCTTGGACGGGGAATCCTACAATGAGCAGTTCTTC.

This sequence joins TRBV10-3 and TRBJ2-1; D tentatively reads TRBD1 or TRBD2 (5 bases each). V dropped 10 bases and J dropped 0 bases, with 13 bases sitting between them. Germline values: CDR1 ENHRY, CDR2 SYGVKD. The CDR3 length is 14 residues. CDR3 in DNA: TGTGCCACCACAGGAACTAGCTCCTACAATGAGCAGTTCTTC. Translation gives CATTGTSSYNEQFF.

This clonotype was counted ten times or more. The V and J genes are TRBV3-1 and TRBJ1-1; TRBD1 matches at 8 bases. The germline gives CDR1 LGHDT, CDR2 YNNKEL (reference sequence). This CDR3 is 14 amino acids long. V was pared by 4 bases and J by 0 bases, with 1 base of the junction left unmatched. The CDR3 DNA reads TGTGCCAGCAGCCCGACAGGGGTGAACACTGAAGCTTTCTTT. Amino acids: CASSPTGVNTEAFF. Full variable domain (remainder filled in from reference TRBV3-1 and TRBJ1-1): DTAVSQTPKYLVTQMGNDKSIKCEQNLGHDTMYWYKQDSKKFLKIMFSYNNKELIINETVPNRFSPKSPDKAHLNLHINSLELGDSAVYFCASSPTGVNTEAFFGQGTRLTVV.